The 27 T cell receptor beta chains listed next were all sequenced from one sample in a study of cytomegalovirus exposure and HLA in healthy donors. PCR involved 60 Vbeta and 13 Jbeta primers. TCRdb's copy holds only in-frame clones and misses some; the assay was immunoSEQ multiplex PCR. The table lists around 95,000 clones, 65% to 90% of them singletons, with more than 3% in the top ten. Sequencing was done on a sample of PBMCs. The receptors were sampled from a young man in good health and CMV-seropositive.

This clone has a single count. This CDR3 reads CASSPHIRDAYEQYF. DNA of the CDR3: TGTGCCAGCAGCCCCCACATCAGGGATGCCTACGAGCAGTACTTC. The chain links TRBV9 to TRBJ2-5; TRBD1 is a possible D gene (5 bases). TRBJ2-7 explains the end of the DNA better; the J call may be wrong. Germline-derived CDR1 and CDR2 are SGDLS and YYNGEE. The CDR3 runs 15 residues.

This chain joins TRBV7-8 and TRBJ2-1, with 7 nucleotides matching TRBD1. Trimming cost V 5 bases and J 4 bases; bases outside gene matches: 5. CDR3 length: 14 amino acids. The germline CDR1 and CDR2 sequences are SGHVS and FQNEAQ. Here the CDR3 DNA reads TGTGCCAGCAGCGAACGGGACAGATACAATGAGCAGTTCTTC. This gives the protein CASSERDRYNEQFF.

This clone was seen only once. The V gene is TRBV27, the J gene TRBJ2-7, with 7 positions matching TRBD2. This CDR3 contains 15 residues. V shed 2 bases, J shed 7 bases, and the junction held 11 bases outside the gene matches. Germline lookup yields CDR1 MNHEY and CDR2 SMNVEV (reference sequence). Here the CDR3 DNA reads TGTGCCAGCAGTTTACGGGTGGCGGGAGCTGGAGAGCAGTACTTC. Encoded protein: CASSLRVAGAGEQYF.

This rearrangement joins TRBV7-9 to TRBJ1-5; D is perhaps TRBD1 (6 bases). CDR1 SEHNR and CDR2 FQNEAQ come from the germline V gene (reference sequence). The CDR3 covers 14 residues. V was cut by 1 base and J by 4 bases, with 8 bases left in between. CDR3 sequence: CASSLEDSNQPQHF. CDR3 coding DNA: TGTGCCAGCAGCTTAGAGGACAGTAATCAGCCCCAGCATTTT.

V is TRBV27 and J is TRBJ1-1; D is undetermined. This CDR3 is built from 13 residues. The V end was cut by 4 bases, the J end by 5 bases, with 11 bases between. Germline CDR1 MNHEY, CDR2 SMNVEV (reference sequence). CDR3 region: CASSYNPPTEAFF. The CDR3 coding sequence is TGTGCCAGCAGTTACAACCCACCGACTGAAGCTTTCTTT.

The chain recombines TRBV11-3 with TRBJ2-2; a possible D gene is TRBD2 (5 bases). The V gene's germline CDR1 is SGHNT and CDR2 YENEEA. V was trimmed by 3 bases and J by 7 bases, leaving 9 bases between them. CDR3 length: 13 amino acids. The CDR3 nucleotides read TGTGCCAGCAGCTTCACGGGAAGCGGGGAGCTGTTTTTT. Its translation: CASSFTGSGELFF.

Regarding this clone: Germline is not matched at one junction end, which may reflect a read error. The chain carries TRBV27 and TRBJ1-3; TRBD1 might be the D (6 bases). CDR3 length: 15 residues. Germline assignment: CDR1 MNHEY and CDR2 SMNVEV (reference sequence). CDR3 loop: CASSLQGSSGNTTYF. CDR3 DNA sequence: TGTGCCAGCAGTTTACAGGGGAGCTCTGGAAACACCACATATTTT.

This sequence joins TRBV19 and TRBJ2-3; 10 nucleotides line up with TRBD2. Germline-derived CDR1 and CDR2 are LNHDA and SQIVND (reference sequence). The ends lost 1 base at V and 5 bases at J; junction bases unmatched: 12. The CDR3 loop spans 18 amino acids. CDR3 region: CASSIGKGAGGPIDTQYF. DNA of the CDR3: TGTGCCAGTAGTATAGGAAAAGGAGCGGGAGGGCCAATAGATACGCAGTATTTT.

This clone turned up a few times. The genes are TRBV7-9 and TRBJ2-7; 9 positions agree with TRBD2. The V gene's germline CDR1 is SEHNR and CDR2 FQNEAQ (reference sequence). This CDR3 comprises 16 residues. Losses at the gene ends were 2 bases for V and 6 bases for J; bases not matched to a gene: 11. The CDR3 coding sequence is TGTGCCAGCAGCTTAAGTGCGGGAGGGCCTGGTCTCGAGCAGTACTTC. Translating gives CASSLSAGGPGLEQYF.

This chain joins TRBV6-1 and TRBJ1-5; 8 bases map to TRBD1. J gave up 11 bases and V 6 bases, and 3 bases lay outside the gene matches. CDR1 is MNHNS, CDR2 SASEGT, per germline. The CDR3 has 11 residues. The CDR3 loop reads CASRDRGTQHF. In DNA, the CDR3 is TGTGCCAGCAGAGACAGGGGCACCCAGCATTTT.

The chain carries TRBV10-3 and TRBJ2-5; perhaps TRBD2 as D (5 bases). The germline V gene encodes CDR1 ENHRY and CDR2 SYGVKD. V was clipped by 7 bases and J by 3 bases, with 12 bases between them. The CDR3 has 13 residues. This CDR3 is CAIMKGAKETQYF. The DNA of the CDR3 is TGTGCCATCATGAAGGGAGCCAAAGAGACCCAGTACTTC.

Regarding this clone: This same CDR3 is encoded by further DNA sequences in the sample. The rearrangement joins TRBV5-4 to TRBJ1-6, with 8 bases lining up with TRBD1. V gave up 0 bases and J gave up 9 bases; unmatched junction bases: 2. The germline CDR1 and CDR2 sequences are SGHNT and YYREEE (reference sequence). The CDR3 totals 14 residues. The CDR3 DNA follows: TGTGCCAGCAGCTTGGGACAGGGGACTTCACCCCTCCACTTT. Translation gives CASSLGQGTSPLHF.

V and J are TRBV30 and TRBJ2-2; maybe TRBD1 (6 bases). This CDR3 spans 15 amino acids. Trimming took off 0 bases at V and 5 bases at J, with 13 bases between the two ends. Germline assignment: CDR1 GTSNPN and CDR2 SVGIG (reference sequence). The CDR3 coding sequence is TGTGCCTGGAGTGTAGGTCAGGGGTATACCGGGGAGCTGTTTTTT. The encoded protein is CAWSVGQGYTGELFF.

V and J are TRBV15 and TRBJ2-1; weak D call: TRBD2 (6 bases). The V and J ends lost 1 base and 0 bases respectively, with 7 bases between them. The CDR3 sequence is 15 residues long. The germline V gene encodes CDR1 LNHNV and CDR2 YYDKDF (reference sequence). Written as DNA, the CDR3 is TGTGCCACCAGCAGAGTGCGGGACTCCTACAATGAGCAGTTCTTC. Protein sequence: CATSRVRDSYNEQFF.

The chain carries TRBV10-3 and TRBJ2-5, with a tentative D call TRBD1 (6 bases). The J call may be incorrect, as the DNA end agrees better with TRBJ2-7. Germline lookup yields CDR1 ENHRY and CDR2 SYGVKD. This CDR3 region has 14 residues. In DNA, the CDR3 is TGTGCCATCAGTGAGTTTTCAGGGGCAACCGAGCAGTACTTC. Protein: CAISEFSGATEQYF.

The chain employs TRBV27 and TRBJ2-5, with 7 bases matching TRBD1. Germline-derived CDR1 and CDR2 are MNHEY and SMNVEV (reference sequence). The CDR3 has 16 amino acids. V lost 4 bases, J lost 3 bases, and 11 bases stayed unmatched. The CDR3 DNA is TGTGCCAGCAGTTCGTTAGGGACAGACTCTGAAGAGACCCAGTACTTC. Translation gives CASSSLGTDSEETQYF.

V and J are TRBV30 and TRBJ1-5; D gene unclear. Trimming removed 0 bases at V and 4 bases at J, with 10 bases between. This CDR3 is built from 14 residues. Germline CDR1 GTSNPN, CDR2 SVGIG (reference sequence). The CDR3 region has the DNA TGTGCCTGGAGTGTTTCCCCCTATAATCAGCCCCAGCATTTT. This gives the protein CAWSVSPYNQPQHF.

J is TRBJ2-3 and V is TRBV7-6, with TRBD2 matching 10 bases. In germline, CDR1 is SGHVS, CDR2 FNYEAQ. This CDR3 has 17 residues. V lost 3 bases and J lost 0; bases outside the gene matches: 6. This CDR3 is CASSFTGLATSTDTQYF. CDR3 in DNA: TGTGCCAGCAGCTTTACGGGACTAGCGACGAGCACAGATACGCAGTATTTT. The full variable domain, with the rest looked up from reference TRBV7-6 and TRBJ2-3, is GAGVSQSPRYKVTKRGQDVALRCDPISGHVSLYWYRQALGQGPEFLTYFNYEAQQDKSGLPNDRFSAERPEGSISTLTIQRTEQRDSAMYRCASSFTGLATSTDTQYFGPGTRLTVL.

This clone was detected once. This chain connects TRBV27 to TRBJ2-1, with D possibly matching TRBD2 (6 bases). The CDR3 is made up of 16 amino acids. V was pared by 3 bases and J by 6 bases, with 18 bases between. Germline V gene lookup returns CDR1 MNHEY and CDR2 SMNVEV (reference sequence). The DNA of the CDR3 is TGTGCCAGCAGTTTCCAAAAGAGCTTGGGAGGCAATGAGCAGTTCTTC. Encoded protein: CASSFQKSLGGNEQFF.

V usage is TRBV29-1 and J usage is TRBJ2-7; 9 bases are a match to TRBD1. The CDR3 runs to 13 residues. The ends lost 6 bases at V and 2 bases at J; junction bases unmatched: 5. Germline lookup yields CDR1 SQVTM and CDR2 ANQGSEA. The DNA for the CDR3 is TGCAGCGTCCCGGGACAGGGAGCCTACGAGCAGTACTTC. It codes for CSVPGQGAYEQYF.

The sample holds one count of this clone. V gene TRBV10-1 combines with J gene TRBJ1-2; a weak D match, TRBD1 (6 bases). Germline values: CDR1 WNHNN, CDR2 SYGVQD (reference sequence). Trimming removed 3 bases at V and 1 base at J, with 12 bases between. The CDR3 is made up of 15 amino acids. CDR3 sequence reads: CASSEGDTSNYGYTF. The DNA of the CDR3 is TGCGCCAGCAGTGAAGGGGACACAAGTAACTATGGCTACACCTTC.

A remark on this clone: This specimen includes other DNA sequences encoding the same CDR3. V is TRBV18 and J is TRBJ2-2; D might be TRBD1 (6 bases). This CDR3 contains 14 residues. Trimming stripped 9 bases from V and 2 bases from J, with 13 bases between. The V gene's germline CDR1 is KGHSH and CDR2 LQKENI. The CDR3 protein is CASSPGQNTGELFF. In nucleotides, the CDR3 is TGTGCCAGTTCTCCGGGACAAAACACCGGGGAGCTGTTTTTT.

This chain links TRBV7-8 with TRBJ2-3; D gene uncertain. The CDR3 consists of 12 residues. Trimming removed 2 bases from V and 3 bases from J, with 3 bases in between. Germline loops: CDR1 SGHVS, CDR2 FQNEAQ. The CDR3 is CASSLLTDTQYF. The CDR3 coding sequence is TGTGCCAGCAGCTTACTAACAGATACGCAGTATTTT.

The chain is built from TRBV7-2 and TRBJ2-1; TRBD2 matches at 8 bases. The CDR3 runs 14 residues. V dropped 2 bases and J dropped 8; count of bases not matched to a gene: 5. The germline V gene has CDR1 SGHTA and CDR2 FQGNSA. Here the CDR3 DNA reads TGTGCCAGCAGCTTAACGGGAGGGCCCGATGAGCAGTTCTTC. Its translation is CASSLTGGPDEQFF.

The CDR3 here is CASSLRRTSGRMSYNEQFF. CDR3 in DNA: TGTGCCAGCAGTTTAAGAAGGACTAGCGGGAGGATGTCCTACAATGAGCAGTTCTTC. The V gene is TRBV27, the J gene TRBJ2-1; TRBD2 matches 14 bases. The CDR3 runs 19 residues. V lost 2 bases and J lost 1; bases outside the gene matches: 7. Germline V gives CDR1 MNHEY, CDR2 SMNVEV (reference sequence).

The chain uses TRBV29-1 and TRBJ1-5; 9 bases map to TRBD1. Germline V gives CDR1 SQVTM, CDR2 ANQGSEA. Trimming at V came to 6 bases and at J to 2 bases, leaving 5 bases not matched to a gene. The CDR3 spans 14 residues. CDR3 coding DNA: TGCAGCGTGTCTACAGGGGGCGGCAATCAGCCCCAGCATTTT. As protein: CSVSTGGGNQPQHF.

The rearrangement uses TRBV11-2 and TRBJ2-7; no reliable D call. From germline, CDR1 is SGHAT and CDR2 FQNNGV. Between the trimmed V and J ends, which lost 0 bases and 2 bases, there was a span of 11 bases. The CDR3 length is 15 residues. The CDR3 DNA reads TGTGCCAGCAGCTTAGAAAGTATAGGAGCCTACGAGCAGTACTTC. Translated: CASSLESIGAYEQYF.